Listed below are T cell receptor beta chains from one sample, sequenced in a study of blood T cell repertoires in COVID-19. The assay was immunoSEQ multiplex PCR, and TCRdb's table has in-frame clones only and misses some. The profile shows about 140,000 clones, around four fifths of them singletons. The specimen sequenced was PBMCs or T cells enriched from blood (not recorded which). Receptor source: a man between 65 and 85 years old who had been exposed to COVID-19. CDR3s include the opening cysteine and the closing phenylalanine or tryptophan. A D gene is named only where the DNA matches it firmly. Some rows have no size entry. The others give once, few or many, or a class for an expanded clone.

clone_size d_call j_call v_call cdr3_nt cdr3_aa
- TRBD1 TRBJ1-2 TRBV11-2 TGTGCCAGCAGCCCGTGGACAGGGACGAACTATGGCTACACCTTC CASSPWTGTNYGYTF
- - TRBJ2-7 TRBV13 TGTGCCAGCAGCTTCGGACAGAGCTCCTACGAGCAGTACTTC CASSFGQSSYEQYF
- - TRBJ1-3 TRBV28 TGTGCCAGCAGTTTCCGGGTAGTCTCTGGAAACACCATATATTTT CASSFRVVSGNTIYF
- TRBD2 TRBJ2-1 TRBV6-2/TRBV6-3 TGTGCCAGCAGTCCGGCGGGGGAAAGGAATGAGCAGTTCTTC CASSPAGERNEQFF
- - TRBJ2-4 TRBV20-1 TGCAGTGCTAGTAGAGGACAGATGAACATTCAGTACTTC CSASRGQMNIQYF
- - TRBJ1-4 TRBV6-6 TGTGCCAGCAATTCAATTAGGAGTGAAAAACTGTTTTTT CASNSIRSEKLFF
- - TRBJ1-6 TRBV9 TGTGCCAGCAGCCAAACGGACAGCTCCTATAATTCACCCCTCCACTTT CASSQTDSSYNSPLHF
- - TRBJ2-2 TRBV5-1 TGCGCCAGCAGCTTGGATGAGGTCGGGGAGCTGTTTTTT CASSLDEVGELFF
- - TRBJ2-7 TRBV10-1 TGCGCCAGCAGTGGGGAGAGCTCCTACGAGCAGTACTTC CASSGESSYEQYF
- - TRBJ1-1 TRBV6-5 TGTGCCAGCAGCTCACCCAGGTACACTGAAGCTTTCTTT CASSSPRYTEAFF
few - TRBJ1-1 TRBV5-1 TGCGCCAGCAGCCCTCGGGGGGTCACTGAAGCTTTCTTT CASSPRGVTEAFF
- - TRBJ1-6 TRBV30 TGTGCCTGGAATGGGAAAGGAAGGGGAATTTCACCCCTCCACTTT CAWNGKGRGISPLHF
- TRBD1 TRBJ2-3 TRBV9 TGTGCCAGCAGCGTAGAAGGGACAGTCACAGATACGCAGTATTTT CASSVEGTVTDTQYF
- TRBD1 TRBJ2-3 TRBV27 TGTGCCAGCAGTTTACAGGACAGGGGAACAGATACGCAGTATTTT CASSLQDRGTDTQYF
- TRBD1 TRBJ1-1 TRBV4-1 TGCGCCAGCAGCCAAGGGGACAGGGTTCAATTAGTCACTGAAGCTTTCTTT CASSQGDRVQLVTEAFF
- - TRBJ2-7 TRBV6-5 TGTGCCAGCAGTCCCTCGACAGCTCGCCCCGAGCAGTACTTC CASSPSTARPEQYF
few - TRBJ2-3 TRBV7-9 TGTGCCAGCAGCTTAGTGGAGGGGCGGGGTACGCAGTATTTT CASSLVEGRGTQYF
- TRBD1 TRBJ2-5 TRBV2 TGTGCCAGCAGGGAGACAGGGGCTCGGGGAGAGACCCAGTACTTC CASRETGARGETQYF
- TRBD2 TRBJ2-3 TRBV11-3 TGTGCCAGCAGCCCACTAGCGGGAGGGCCGGGAGATACGCAGTATTTT CASSPLAGGPGDTQYF
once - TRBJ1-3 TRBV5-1 TGCGCCAGCAGCCCGGCGGGGTTTGGAAACACCATATATTTT CASSPAGFGNTIYF
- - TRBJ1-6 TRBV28 TGTGCCAGCAGTTTATCCGTTTGGGGGCAGGAGAATTCACCCCTCCACTTT CASSLSVWGQENSPLHF
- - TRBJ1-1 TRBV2 TGTGCCAGCAGTCCTTGGGCGAACACTGAAGCTTTCTTT CASSPWANTEAFF